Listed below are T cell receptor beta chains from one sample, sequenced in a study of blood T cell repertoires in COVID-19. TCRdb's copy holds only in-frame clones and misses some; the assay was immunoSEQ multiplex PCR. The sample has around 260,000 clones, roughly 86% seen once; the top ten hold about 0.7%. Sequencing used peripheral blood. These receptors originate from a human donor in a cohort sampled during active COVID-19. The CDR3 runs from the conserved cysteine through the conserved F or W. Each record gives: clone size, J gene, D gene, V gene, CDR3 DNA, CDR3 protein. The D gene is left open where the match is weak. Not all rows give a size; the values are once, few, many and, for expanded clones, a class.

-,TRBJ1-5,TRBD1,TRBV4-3,TGCGCCAGCAGCCCAGGACAGGGTTTCAATCAGCCCCAGCATTTT,CASSPGQGFNQPQHF
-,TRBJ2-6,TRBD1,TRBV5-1,TGCGCCAGCAGCTACGCCGGACAGGGATCTGGGGCCAACGTCCTGACTTTC,CASSYAGQGSGANVLTF
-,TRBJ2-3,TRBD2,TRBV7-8,TGTGCCAGCAGCTTATCGGCGGGAGGAACAGATACGCAGTATTTT,CASSLSAGGTDTQYF
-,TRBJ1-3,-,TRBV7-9,TGTGCCAGCAGCCCCACCGCGGCGTCATCTGGAAACACCATATATTTT,CASSPTAASSGNTIYF
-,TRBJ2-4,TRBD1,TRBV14,TGTGCCAGCAGCCCCATCCGGTCGACAGGGGGTGGGGACATTCAGTACTTC,CASSPIRSTGGGDIQYF
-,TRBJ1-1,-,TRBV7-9,TGTGCCAGCAGCTTAGTAGGGGGGGCCTATGAAGCTTTCTTT,CASSLVGGAYEAFF
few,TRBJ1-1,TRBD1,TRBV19,TGTGCCAGTAGTCCCGGACAGGCCCTGGGGACTGAAGCTTTCTTT,CASSPGQALGTEAFF
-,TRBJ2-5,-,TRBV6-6,TGTGCCAGCAGCCGAGGGTCACCAGGTCATGAGACCCAGTACTTC,CASSRGSPGHETQYF
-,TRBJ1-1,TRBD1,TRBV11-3,TGTGCCAGCAGCGCCCCCGGGACAGCCATCGAAGCTTTCTTT,CASSAPGTAIEAFF
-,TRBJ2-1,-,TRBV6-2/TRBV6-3,TGTGCCAGCAGTTACGAGCTAGGGCAGTTCTTC,CASSYELGQFF
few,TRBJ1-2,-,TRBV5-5,TGTGCCAGCAGCTTGGAGGAGGCCAGGGGAGTCGGTGGCTACACCTTC,CASSLEEARGVGGYTF
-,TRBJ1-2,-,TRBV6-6,TGTGCCTCCCTCCCCAGGGTGAACTATGGCTACACCTTC,CASLPRVNYGYTF
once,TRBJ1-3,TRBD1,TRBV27,TGTGCCAGCCGACAAACAGGGGCTCTATCCCTCTCTGGAAACACCATATATTTT,CASRQTGALSLSGNTIYF
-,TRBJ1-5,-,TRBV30,TGTGCCTGGAGTGGTCGGGGAAATCAGCCCCAGCATTTT,CAWSGRGNQPQHF
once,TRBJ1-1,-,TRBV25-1,TGTGCCAGCAGTGAATCGGGGGTTGGAACTGAAGCTTTCTTT,CASSESGVGTEAFF
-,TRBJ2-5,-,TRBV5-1,TGCGCCAGCAGCTTGGAGGCAGCGAAAGAGACCCAGTACTTC,CASSLEAAKETQYF
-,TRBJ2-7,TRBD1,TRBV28,TGTGCCAGCAAGGGACAGGGAATCGACCACAGAAAGAACGGGCAGTACTTC,CASKGQGIDHRKNGQYF
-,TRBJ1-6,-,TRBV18,TGTGCCAGCTCACCTAACCGAGGAGATTCACCCCTCCACTTT,CASSPNRGDSPLHF
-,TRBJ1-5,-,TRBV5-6,TGTGCCAGCAGCTTCACGGGGAGGGTTTCCAATCAGCCCCAGCATTTT,CASSFTGRVSNQPQHF
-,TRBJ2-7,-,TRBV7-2,TGTGCCAGCAGCTTAGTAGCCGAGCTGTACGAGCAGTACTTC,CASSLVAELYEQYF
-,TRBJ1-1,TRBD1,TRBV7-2,TGTGCCAGCAGCACCGGACAGGGGAACACTGAAGCTTTCTTT,CASSTGQGNTEAFF
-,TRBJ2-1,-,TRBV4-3,TGCGCCAGCAGCCTCCTAGACAGGCGTACCTACAATGAGCAGTTCTTC,CASSLLDRRTYNEQFF
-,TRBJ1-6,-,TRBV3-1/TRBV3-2,TGTGCCAGCAGAGGGGGAGGGCGGTCACCCCTCCACTTT,CASRGGGRSPLHF
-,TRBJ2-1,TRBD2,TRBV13,TGTGCCAGCAGCTTCGCCGGGGGGGGGTACAATGAGCAGTTCTTC,CASSFAGGGYNEQFF
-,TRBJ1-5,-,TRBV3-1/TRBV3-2,TGTGCCAGCAGCCAGATTCGGCGGGCTCAATATAGCAATCAGCCCCAGCATTTT,CASSQIRRAQYSNQPQHF
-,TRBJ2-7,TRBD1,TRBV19,TGTGCCAGTAGTATGGGGACAGGGGGCTACGAGCAGTACTTC,CASSMGTGGYEQYF
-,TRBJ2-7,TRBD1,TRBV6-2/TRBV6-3,TGTGCCAGCAGTTACTCCAGGACAGGGACCTACGAGCAGTACTTC,CASSYSRTGTYEQYF
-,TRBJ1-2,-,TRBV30,TGTGCCTGGAGTTCCTTCGGGAATGGCTACACCTTC,CAWSSFGNGYTF
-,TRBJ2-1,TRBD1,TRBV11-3,TGTGCCAGCAGCCCCGAGTCGTCAGGGGGTACCGGTGAGCAGTTCTTC,CASSPESSGGTGEQFF
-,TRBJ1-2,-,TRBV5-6,TGTGCCAGCAGCTTGCCCAGGGCCGGGTATGGCTACACCTTC,CASSLPRAGYGYTF
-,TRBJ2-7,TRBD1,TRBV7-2,TGTGCCAGCAGCTCCCCCGGGACAGTTTACGAGCAGTACTTC,CASSSPGTVYEQYF
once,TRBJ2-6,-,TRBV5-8,TGTGCCAGCGAAAGAGGGAGAGGTCCTGGGGCCAACGTCCTGACTTTC,CASERGRGPGANVLTF
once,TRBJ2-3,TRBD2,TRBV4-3,TGCGCCAGCAGCCAAGAGAGACGGCGGGGGGGCCTCGATACGCAGTATTTT,CASSQERRRGGLDTQYF
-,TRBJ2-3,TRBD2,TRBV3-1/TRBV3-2,TGTGCCAGCAGCCATGTAGCGGGAGTTGTAGATACGCAGTATTTT,CASSHVAGVVDTQYF
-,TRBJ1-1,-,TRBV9,TGTGCCAGCACCCCCGGGACATCGGGGGGAACTGAAGCTTTCTTT,CASTPGTSGGTEAFF
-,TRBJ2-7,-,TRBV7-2,TGTGCCAGCAGCTCCCTATTGCCACTGGGGCTCTACGAGCAGTACTTC,CASSSLLPLGLYEQYF
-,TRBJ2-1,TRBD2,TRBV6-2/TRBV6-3,TGTGCCAGCAGTTACTCGATCGGGAGGGGGGCCAGATACAATGAGCAGTTCTTC,CASSYSIGRGARYNEQFF
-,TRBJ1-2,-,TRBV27,TGTGCCAGCAGTTTGCTCCTGGGGGAGGACTATGGCTACACCTTC,CASSLLLGEDYGYTF
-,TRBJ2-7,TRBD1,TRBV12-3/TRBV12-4,TGTGCCAGCAGTCGGACAGGGGCAGGCGAGCAGTACTTC,CASSRTGAGEQYF
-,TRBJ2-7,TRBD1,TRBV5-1,TGCGCCAGCAGCCCACGGACAGGGATGAAACACGAGCAGTACTTC,CASSPRTGMKHEQYF
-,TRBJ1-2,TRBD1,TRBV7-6,TGTGCCAGCAGCTTAGGAGGACAGGGAGGGAGTGGCTACACCTTC,CASSLGGQGGSGYTF
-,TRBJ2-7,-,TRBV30,TGTGCCTGGAGTGTGGGGGCTAGCGGAAAATCCTACGAGCAGTACTTC,CAWSVGASGKSYEQYF
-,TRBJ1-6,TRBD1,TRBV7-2,TGTGCCAGCAGCTTCTCCAGGGGGCCTGAGTCACCCCTCCACTTT,CASSFSRGPESPLHF
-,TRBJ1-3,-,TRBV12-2,TGTGCAAACACCGTACGAGGCTCTGGAAACACCATATATTTT,CANTVRGSGNTIYF
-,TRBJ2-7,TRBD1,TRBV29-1,TGCAGCGTTGATAACAGGGGGTTAAACGAGCAGTACTTC,CSVDNRGLNEQYF
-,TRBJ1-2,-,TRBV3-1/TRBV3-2,TGTGCCAGCAGCCCTCGGACAACCTATTCAGGCTACACCTTC,CASSPRTTYSGYTF
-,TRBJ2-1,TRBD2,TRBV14,TGTGCCAGCAGCCAAGGTTGGGGACTAGCGGGAGATAGGCTCTACAATGAGCAGTTCTTC,CASSQGWGLAGDRLYNEQFF
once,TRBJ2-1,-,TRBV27,TGTGCCAGCAGTTTATTGGGGGGGCCTTCTAGCGAGCAGTTCTTC,CASSLLGGPSSEQFF
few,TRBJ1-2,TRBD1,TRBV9,TGTGCCAGCAGCCTCACCACCGGGACAGGGATCGGGGGGGGGAATGGCTACACCTTC,CASSLTTGTGIGGGNGYTF
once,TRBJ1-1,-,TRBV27,TGTGCCAGCAGCCCCTCAGTTTTCGCCACCCAAGCGCCGAACACTGAAGCTTTCTTT,CASSPSVFATQAPNTEAFF
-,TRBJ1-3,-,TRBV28,TGTGCCAGCAGTCGACAGCCATACTCTGGAAACACCATATATTTT,CASSRQPYSGNTIYF